The clone carrying this T cell receptor beta chain was picked up one time. The sample comes from a study of cytotoxic CD8 clonotypes in ibrutinib-treated CLL. Overall study context: Across the patients, under 12 were relapsed/refractory, roughly 14 treatment-naive and about 17 IGHV unmutated. Partial responses totalled approximately 25 and complete responses 2; after median about six years, about 15 remained remitted and roughly twelve progressed. Averaging across samples gave about 230,000 productive templates and over 85,000 productive rearrangements.

Germline V lookup: CDR1 SGHDT, CDR2 YYEEEE. V lost 2 bases and J lost 2, with 12 bases in between. This CDR3 spans 15 amino acids. Assay: immunoSEQ multiplex PCR; the TCRdb copy retains only in-frame clones and omits some. The sample consists of around 130,000 clones, roughly 84% of them appearing once. The TCR comes from a human donor with chronic lymphocytic leukemia. This chain connects TRBV5-6 to TRBJ2-3; the D gene is possibly TRBD1 (6 bases). Source: PBMCs, taken after 24 months of ibrutinib treatment. The CDR3 DNA sequence: TGTGCCAGCAGCTTAGGTCCAGGGGCCACAGATACGCAGTATTTT. This gives the protein CASSLGPGATDTQYF.